This entry lists 15 T cell receptor beta chains sequenced from one sample in a study of tissue T cells after allogeneic stem cell transplantation. The sample's time point: mouse harvest day 7 after allogeneic transplant. The graft held 10^6 splenic CD5+ T cells and 10^7 T-cell-depleted bone marrow cells. Sequencing used immunoSEQ multiplex PCR; TCRdb keeps in-frame clones, though not all of them. The data contain under 5,500 clones, around half of them singletons. The specimen sequenced was lymph node tissue. The receptors come from a female BALB/c mouse given C57BL/6 T cells with graft-versus-host disease after an allogeneic hematopoietic cell transplant.

This clone has only a few counts. Here the gene names and germline are mouse. The read ends 1 residue shy of where the CDR3 ends; the end is completed using the germline J gene. The rearrangement joins TRBV5 to TRBJ2-4, with D possibly matching TRBD2 (7 bases). V lost 4 bases and J lost 6, with 14 bases in between. Germline V gene data show CDR1 as LGHNA and CDR2 as YNLKQL (reference sequence). The CDR3 length is 14 residues. CDR3 in amino acids: CASSPRGGLNTLYF. The covered CDR3 bases are TGTGCCAGCAGCCCCCGCGGGGGGCTTAACACCTTGTAC.

Regarding this clone: Gene names and germline match the mouse. The CDR3 extends 1 residue past the end of the read, so its final part is completed from the germline J gene. The chain combines TRBV5 with TRBJ1-1; TRBD1 matches 8 bases. The CDR3 covers 12 residues. V shed 4 bases and J 8 bases; nucleotides not matched to a gene: 3. Germline CDR1 is LGHNA and CDR2 is YNLKQL (reference sequence). CDR3 sequence: CASSLRDREVFF. The part of the CDR3 DNA that was read is TGTGCCAGCAGCCTCCGGGACAGGGAAGTCTTC.

Turning to this clone: Gene names are the mouse ones. The observed sequence ends 1 residue before the CDR3 terminus, with the missing tail filled in from the germline J gene. V and J are TRBV13-1 and TRBJ1-5, with a tentative D call TRBD1 (6 bases). Looked up from germline, CDR1 is NSHNY and CDR2 is SYGAGN. The CDR3 is 15 residues long. Trimming shortened V by 4 bases and J by 0 bases, and 11 bases separated the two germline ends. The CDR3 protein is CASSPPGHNNQAPLF. CDR3 bases read: TGTGCCAGCAGTCCTCCGGGACATAACAACCAGGCTCCGCTT.

In the case of this clone: Mouse names are used for the genes. The DNA ends 1 residue before the CDR3 does, and the rest of the CDR3 is filled in from the germline J gene. The J gene is TRBJ1-3, the V gene TRBV12-1, with 9 bases lining up with TRBD1. The trim removed 0 bases at V and 4 bases at J, leaving 3 bases unmatched. The germline gives CDR1 SGHSN, CDR2 HYEKVE. CDR3 length: 15 residues. The chain's CDR3 is CASSLDRGRGNTLYF. Incomplete CDR3 DNA: TGTGCCAGCTCTCTCGACAGGGGGAGAGGAAATACGCTCTAT.

Note on this clone: Genes and germline are mouse. The read is 1 residue too short to cover the CDR3 end, so that end is filled in from the germline J gene. V and J are TRBV26 and TRBJ2-7; 8 nucleotides align to TRBD2. CDR3 size: 12 residues. After removal of 8 bases from V and 7 bases from J, the junction contained 7 bases not matched to a gene. Germline V gives CDR1 KGHPV, CDR2 FQNQEV (reference sequence). CDR3 DNA, as far as it was read: TGTGCCAGCGGTGATGCTGGGGGGGAACAGTAC. The encoded protein is CASGDAGGEQY. The whole CDR3 sequence is CASGDAGGEQYF. The whole variable domain, filled in from reference TRBV26 and TRBJ2-7, reads NSKVIQTPRYLVKGQGQKAKMRCIPEKGHPVVFWYQQNKNNEFKFLINFQNQEVLQQIDMTEKRFSAECPSNSPCSLEIQSSEAGDSALYLCASGDAGGEQYFGPGTRLTVL.

With respect to this clone: The gene symbols are mouse symbols. The missing CDR3 end, 1 residue past where the read stops, is filled in from the germline J gene. This chain joins TRBV3 and TRBJ2-1; 7 nucleotides match TRBD2. Germline V lookup: CDR1 SNHLY, CDR2 FYNGKV (reference sequence). The V gene end was trimmed by 2 bases and the J gene end by 4 bases; junction bases not matched to a gene: 2. CDR3 length: 14 amino acids. CDR3 region: CASSLRGGYAEQFF. CDR3 DNA (partial): TGTGCCAGCAGCTTACGGGGGGGGTATGCTGAGCAGTTC.

On this clone: Gene names refer to mouse genes. The CDR3 end is not reached by the read, which stops 1 residue before it; the germline J gene fills it in. The rearrangement uses TRBV26 and TRBJ2-4, with no clear D. Deletions cut 6 bases from V and 0 bases from J, with 10 bases between. From germline, CDR1 is KGHPV and CDR2 FQNQEV (reference sequence). This CDR3 has 14 residues. Partial CDR3 DNA: TGTGCCAGCAGGGTGACATCTAGTCAAAACACCTTGTAC. This codes for CASRVTSSQNTLY. The CDR3 as a whole reads CASRVTSSQNTLYF.

As for this clone: Genes here carry mouse names. The DNA ends 1 residue before the CDR3 does, and the rest of the CDR3 is filled in from the germline J gene. V and J are TRBV1 and TRBJ2-5, with D unresolved. V shed 1 base and J shed 0 bases, with 8 bases lying between them. Germline CDR1 is NSQYPW and CDR2 is LRSPGD (reference sequence). This CDR3 has 15 residues. The CDR3 is CTCSAVRVNQDTQYF. The sequenced part of the CDR3 DNA is TGCACCTGCAGTGCAGTCCGGGTTAACCAAGACACCCAGTAC.

Concerning this clone: Gene names and germline match the mouse. The part of the CDR3 DNA that was read is TGTGCCTGGAGTCTAGTAACAACTAGTGCAGAAACGCTGTAT. As protein: CAWSLVTTSAETLY. The whole CDR3 region reads CAWSLVTTSAETLYF. The chain has TRBV31 and TRBJ2-3; D gene unclear. Read sequence stops 1 residue before the CDR3 end, and the germline J gene provides the missing end. The CDR3 is made up of 15 amino acids. Between the trimmed V and J ends, which lost 0 bases and 0 bases, there was a span of 10 bases. The germline gives CDR1 GKSSPN, CDR2 SITVG.

Concerning this clone: Germline and genes: mouse. The read terminates 1 residue before the CDR3 end, so the remaining end is supplied by the germline J gene. The chain couples TRBV19 to TRBJ1-6; D gene uncertain. TRBJ1-6 qualifies as an ORF whose function is uncertain. The germline V and J ends were trimmed by 5 bases and 0 bases, with 6 bases remaining between them. This CDR3 is built from 14 residues. CDR1 is FNHDT and CDR2 is SITEND in the germline V gene (reference sequence). The part of the CDR3 DNA that was read is TGTGCCAGCAGCCACCCTTCCTATAATTCGCCCCTCTAC. Its protein product is CASSHPSYNSPLY. The CDR3 as a whole reads CASSHPSYNSPLYF.

For this clone: Gene names and germline match the mouse. Coverage ceases 1 residue before the CDR3 finishes, and the germline J gene fills in the end. V is TRBV13-1 and J is TRBJ1-1; D might be TRBD1 (5 bases). Germline loops: CDR1 NSHNY, CDR2 SYGAGN. The CDR3 length is 12 residues. V was shortened by 7 bases and J by 3 bases, with 10 bases between the two germline ends. The CDR3 DNA, read in part, is TGTGCCAGCCCCGCAGGGTACACAGAAGTCTTC. Residues: CASPAGYTEVF. The full CDR3 sequence reads CASPAGYTEVFF.

This clone was detected a few times. Germline and genes: mouse. Other DNA sequences in the sample encode the same CDR3. The CDR3 bases that were read are TGTGCCAGCAGTCGCGATAACTATGCTGAGCAGTTC. Translated, it gives CASSRDNYAEQF. The CDR3 in its entirety is CASSRDNYAEQFF. The V and J genes are TRBV26 and TRBJ2-1; no reliable D call. The CDR3 goes on 1 residue after the read ends, and that part is filled in from the germline J gene. Trimming pared 4 bases from V and 0 bases from J, leaving 4 bases between. Germline-derived CDR1 and CDR2 are KGHPV and FQNQEV (reference sequence). This CDR3 region has 13 residues. Full variable domain (rest looked up from reference TRBV26 and TRBJ2-1): NSKVIQTPRYLVKGQGQKAKMRCIPEKGHPVVFWYQQNKNNEFKFLINFQNQEVLQQIDMTEKRFSAECPSNSPCSLEIQSSEAGDSALYLCASSRDNYAEQFFGPGTRLTVL.

This clone was counted a few times. The gene names here belong to mouse. The read finishes 1 residue shy of the CDR3 end, and the germline J gene is used to complete it. J is TRBJ2-1 and V is TRBV3; TRBD1 agrees at 7 bases. Germline V CDR1 and CDR2: SNHLY, FYNGKV (reference sequence). There are 16 residues in the CDR3. The J segment lost 1 base and the V segment lost 4 bases, leaving 7 bases of the junction unmatched. The DNA read from the CDR3 is TGTGCCAGCAGCTCCGGGACAGAGAGGAACTATGCTGAGCAGTTC. Amino acids: CASSSGTERNYAEQF. The CDR3 in full is CASSSGTERNYAEQFF.

Points on this clone: The germline and genes are mouse ones. The DNA ends 1 residue before the CDR3 does, and the rest of the CDR3 is filled in from the germline J gene. The J gene is TRBJ2-2, the V gene TRBV3, with D hard to call. Deletions cut 4 bases from V and 0 bases from J, with 6 bases between. CDR1 is SNHLY, CDR2 FYNGKV, per germline (reference sequence). The CDR3 runs 14 residues. CDR3 residues: CASSSSSNTGQLYF. Partial CDR3 DNA: TGTGCCAGCAGCTCCTCGTCAAACACCGGGCAGCTCTAC.

Comments on this clone: Each gene name is a mouse one. Sequencing ends 1 residue short of the CDR3 end; the germline J gene provides the rest. V gene TRBV30 combines with J gene TRBJ2-4; 14 bases match TRBD2. This CDR3 contains 16 residues. The V segment lost 0 bases and the J segment 3 bases; nucleotides outside the gene matches: 2. The germline V gene has CDR1 SQVVS and CDR2 ANEGSEA. CDR3 sequence: CSSRDRDWGGQNTLYF. The part of the CDR3 DNA that was read is TGTAGTTCTAGAGATCGGGACTGGGGGGGCCAAAACACCTTGTAC.